The present T cell receptor (beta chain) was sequenced within a study of blood T cell repertoires in COVID-19. At the level of the study: COVID-19 samples, acute and convalescent, were from the United States, Italy and Spain. Sources were T cells, B-cell-depleted T cells, or PBMCs; the material itself was cDNA or gDNA.

In the authors' methods: Amplification from reference gene primers served as the basis for estimated nucleated cell counts. TCRdb keeps only in-frame clones here, not all; method: immunoSEQ multiplex PCR. V and J calls plus clone size are reproduced from that table; the DNA served to infer D and trimming. Of roughly 700,000 clones in the sample, 70% to 90% were seen once. The CDR3 loop spans 15 amino acids. Germline loops: CDR1 SGHAT, CDR2 FQNNGV. As concerns this clone: An end of the junction differs from the germline gene, which may be a read error.

This TCR was recovered from a woman in her late teens or twenties with acute or convalescent COVID-19. Sequenced: peripheral blood. The V call is TRBV11-2, the J call TRBJ1-2; TRBD1 aligns across 9 bases. The CDR3 coding sequence is TGTGCCAGCAGTTTAGCCGGACAGGGGAGCTATGGCTACACCTTC. It specifies CASSLAGQGSYGYTF.